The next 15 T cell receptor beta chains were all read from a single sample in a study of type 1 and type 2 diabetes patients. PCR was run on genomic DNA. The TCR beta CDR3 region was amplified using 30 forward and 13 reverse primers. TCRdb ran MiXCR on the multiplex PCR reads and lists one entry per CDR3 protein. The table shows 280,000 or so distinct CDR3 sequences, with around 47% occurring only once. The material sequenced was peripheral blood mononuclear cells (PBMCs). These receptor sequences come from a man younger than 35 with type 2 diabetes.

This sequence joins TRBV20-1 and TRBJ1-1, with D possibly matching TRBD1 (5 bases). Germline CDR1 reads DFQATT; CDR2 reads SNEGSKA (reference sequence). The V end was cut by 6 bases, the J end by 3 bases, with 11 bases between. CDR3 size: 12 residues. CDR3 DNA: TGCAGTGCGGAAGACAGTTACACTGAAGCTTTCTTT. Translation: CSAEDSYTEAFF.

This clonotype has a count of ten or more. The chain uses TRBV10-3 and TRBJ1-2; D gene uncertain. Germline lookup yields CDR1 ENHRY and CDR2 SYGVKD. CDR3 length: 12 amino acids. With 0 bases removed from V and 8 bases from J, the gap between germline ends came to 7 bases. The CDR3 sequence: CAISESGNGYTF. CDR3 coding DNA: TGTGCCATCAGTGAGTCAGGGAACGGCTACACCTTC.

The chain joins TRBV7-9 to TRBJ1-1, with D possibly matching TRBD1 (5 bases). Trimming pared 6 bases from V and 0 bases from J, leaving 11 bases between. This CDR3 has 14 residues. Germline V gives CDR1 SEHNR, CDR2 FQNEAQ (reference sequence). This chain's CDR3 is CASSYGGVNTEAFF. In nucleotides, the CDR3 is TGTGCCAGCAGTTATGGAGGGGTGAACACTGAAGCTTTCTTT.

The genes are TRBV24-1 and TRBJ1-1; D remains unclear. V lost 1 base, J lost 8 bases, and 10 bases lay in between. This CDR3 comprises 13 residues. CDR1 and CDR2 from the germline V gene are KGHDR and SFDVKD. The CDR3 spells CATSDFVGTEAFF. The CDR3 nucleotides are TGTGCCACCAGTGATTTCGTCGGCACAGAAGCTTTCTTT.

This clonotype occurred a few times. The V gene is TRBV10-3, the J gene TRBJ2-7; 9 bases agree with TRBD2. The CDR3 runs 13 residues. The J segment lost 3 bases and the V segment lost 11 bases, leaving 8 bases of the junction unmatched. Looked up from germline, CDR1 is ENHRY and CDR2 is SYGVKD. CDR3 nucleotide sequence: TGTGCCTCCGGGGGACTAGCAGGCTACGAGCAGTACTTC. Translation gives CASGGLAGYEQYF.

Here the CDR3 reads CSVSTLSGHNEQYF. CDR3 nucleotides: TGCAGCGTTTCCACTCTAAGCGGGCATAACGAGCAGTACTTC. The chain uses TRBV29-1 and TRBJ2-7, with D possibly matching TRBD2 (6 bases). The CDR3 contains 14 residues. With 5 bases removed from V and 5 bases from J, the gap between germline ends came to 19 bases. CDR1 and CDR2 (germline): SQVTM, ANQGSEA.

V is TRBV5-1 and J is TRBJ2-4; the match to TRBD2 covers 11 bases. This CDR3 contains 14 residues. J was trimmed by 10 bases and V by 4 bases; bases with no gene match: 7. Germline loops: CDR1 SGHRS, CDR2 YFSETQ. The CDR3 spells CASSPTTSGRIQYF. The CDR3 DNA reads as TGCGCCAGCAGCCCTACCACTAGCGGGAGAATTCAGTACTTC.

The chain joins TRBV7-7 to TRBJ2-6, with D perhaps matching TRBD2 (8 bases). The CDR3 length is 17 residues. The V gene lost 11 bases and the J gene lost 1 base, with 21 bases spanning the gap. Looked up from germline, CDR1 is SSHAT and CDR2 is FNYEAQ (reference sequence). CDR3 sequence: CAAREGAVRSGANVLTF. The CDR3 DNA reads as TGTGCCGCCCGGGAGGGGGCAGTAAGGTCTGGGGCCAACGTCCTGACTTTC.

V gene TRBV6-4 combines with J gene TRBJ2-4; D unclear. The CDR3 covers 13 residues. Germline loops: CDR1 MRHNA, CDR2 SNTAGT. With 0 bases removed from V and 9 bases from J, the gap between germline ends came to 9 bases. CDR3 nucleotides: TGTGCCAGCAGTGACTCCCCTAGTGCCATTCAGTACTTC. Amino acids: CASSDSPSAIQYF.

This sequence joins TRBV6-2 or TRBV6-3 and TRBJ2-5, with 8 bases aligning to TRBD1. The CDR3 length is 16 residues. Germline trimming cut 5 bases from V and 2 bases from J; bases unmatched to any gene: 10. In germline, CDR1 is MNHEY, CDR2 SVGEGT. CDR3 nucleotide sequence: TGTGCCAGCAGTCTGACGGCCGGGACAGGACAAGAGACCCAGTACTTC. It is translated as CASSLTAGTGQETQYF.

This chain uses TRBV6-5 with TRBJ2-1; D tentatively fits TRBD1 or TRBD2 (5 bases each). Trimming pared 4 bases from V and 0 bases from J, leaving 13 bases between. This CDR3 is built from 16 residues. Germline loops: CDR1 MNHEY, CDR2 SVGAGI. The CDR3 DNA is TGTGCCAGCAGTTTCAGGACTGACAGCTCCTACAATGAGCAGTTCTTC. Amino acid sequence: CASSFRTDSSYNEQFF.

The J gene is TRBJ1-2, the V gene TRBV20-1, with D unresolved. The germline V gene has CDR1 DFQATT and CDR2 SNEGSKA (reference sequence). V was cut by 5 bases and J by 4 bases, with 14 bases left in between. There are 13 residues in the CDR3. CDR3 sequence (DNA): TGCAGTGCTTCCCCAGCCTTGGGCTATGGCTACACCTTC. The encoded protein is CSASPALGYGYTF.

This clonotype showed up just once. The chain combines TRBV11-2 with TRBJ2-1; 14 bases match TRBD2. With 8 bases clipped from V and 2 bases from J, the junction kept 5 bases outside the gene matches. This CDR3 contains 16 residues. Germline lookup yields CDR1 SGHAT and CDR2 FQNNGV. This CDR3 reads CASRLAGGLTYNEQFF. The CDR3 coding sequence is TGTGCCAGCCGACTAGCGGGAGGGTTAACCTACAATGAGCAGTTCTTC.

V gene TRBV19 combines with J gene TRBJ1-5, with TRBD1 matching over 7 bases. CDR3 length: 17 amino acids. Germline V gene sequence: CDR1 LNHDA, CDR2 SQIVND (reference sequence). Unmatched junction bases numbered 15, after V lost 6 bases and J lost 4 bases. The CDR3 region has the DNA TGTGCCAGTAGAAGGACAGGTGGACGTCTTACTAATCAGCCCCAGCATTTT. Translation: CASRRTGGRLTNQPQHF.

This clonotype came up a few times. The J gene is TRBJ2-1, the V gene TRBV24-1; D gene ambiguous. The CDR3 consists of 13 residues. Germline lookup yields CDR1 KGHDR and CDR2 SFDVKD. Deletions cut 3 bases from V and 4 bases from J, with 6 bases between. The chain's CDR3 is CATSDPSYNEQFF. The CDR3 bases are TGTGCCACCAGTGATCCTTCTTACAATGAGCAGTTCTTC.